This T cell receptor beta chain derives from a study of CXCR3-negative and CXCR3-positive naive CD8 T cells. Points from the study as a whole: TRB CDR3s of CXCR3-positive naive cells were more hydrophobic than those of CXCR3-negative naive cells. Whereas both naive subsets had comparably high diversity, memory CD8+ cells had much lower diversity.

The CDR3 covers 14 residues. Germline V gene lookup returns CDR1 SGHRS and CDR2 YFSETQ. UMI-labeled TRB cDNA libraries were prepared by 5' RACE. TCRdb re-analyzed the 5' RACE reads; it lists each CDR3 protein once, without DNA. The sample holds about 120,000 distinct CDR3 sequences. With respect to this clonotype: Its antigen is not identified.

Material for sequencing was naive CXCR3+ CD8+ T cells from blood. Stated subset: CD45RO-CCR7+CD27+CD95- naive CD8+ T cells expressing CXCR3 (TNR3+). The receptor comes from a human donor in good health. Some clones in this sample may be carry-over from other donors' samples. The V call is TRBV5-1, the J call TRBJ2-7. The CDR3 region is CASSLSWGSYEQYF.